These 12 T cell receptor beta chains share one sample of origin, sequenced in a study of response to subunit inactivated influenza vaccine. TCRdb re-derived calls from the RT-PCR reads in MiXCR, one entry per CDR3 protein. The repertoire consists of about 500,000 distinct CDR3 sequences, with approximately 17% occurring once and the leading ten covering approximately 3%. The material was CD4+ T cells sorted from PBMCs, obtained approximately 25 months after vaccination. These receptors all come from a man aged 50-75 years who received an inactivated influenza vaccine.

The chain recombines TRBV20-1 with TRBJ2-5; D is unresolved. The CDR3 totals 15 residues. V was cut by 0 bases and J by 0 bases, with 11 bases left in between. Germline CDR1 and CDR2: DFQATT and SNEGSKA (reference sequence). The CDR3 DNA sequence: TGCAGTGCTAGAGATGTTACTGCGTACCAAGAGACCCAGTACTTC. Encoded protein: CSARDVTAYQETQYF.

This clonotype was detected only a few times. The rearrangement uses TRBV4-2 and TRBJ2-3; the D gene could be TRBD1 or TRBD2 (7 bases each). With 0 bases removed from V and 2 bases from J, the gap between germline ends came to 15 bases. Germline V gene lookup returns CDR1 LGHNA and CDR2 YNFKEQ. This CDR3 contains 17 residues. CDR3 sequence: CASSQDQGGSYTDTQYF. The CDR3 region has the DNA TGTGCCAGCAGCCAAGATCAGGGGGGGTCCTACACAGATACGCAGTATTTT.

This clonotype has ten or more counts. V and J are TRBV21-1 and TRBJ2-7; the table calls TRBD1, which could not be checked here. TRBV21-1 is reported as a pseudogene. The CDR3 length is 16 residues. CDR3 sequence (DNA): TGTGCCAGCAGCACCCCGATTCACAGGGACACCTACGAGCAGTACTTC. This sequence encodes CASSTPIHRDTYEQYF.

This clonotype was found a few times. CDR3 sequence: CSARGGFWPDEQYF. The CDR3 DNA follows: TGCAGTGCTAGAGGTGGATTCTGGCCCGACGAGCAGTACTTC. The chain carries TRBV20-1 and TRBJ2-7; D call uncertain. This CDR3 has 14 residues. With 1 base removed from V and 5 bases from J, the gap between germline ends came to 15 bases. CDR1 and CDR2 from the germline V gene are DFQATT and SNEGSKA (reference sequence).

Only a few counts were recorded for this clonotype. This chain uses TRBV11-2 with TRBJ2-5; the D is unclear. This CDR3 spans 14 amino acids. The germline gives CDR1 SGHAT, CDR2 FQNNGV. The V end lost 1 base, the J end lost 1 base, and 7 bases lay between the germline ends. Here the CDR3 reads CASSLVPAQETQYF. CDR3 bases: TGTGCCAGCAGCTTAGTCCCAGCCCAAGAGACCCAGTACTTC.

This clonotype was found a few times. V gene TRBV9 combines with J gene TRBJ2-1; 8 nucleotides agree with TRBD1. The CDR3 sequence is 15 residues long. V shed 0 bases, J shed 6 bases, and the junction held 5 bases outside the gene matches. The germline gives CDR1 SGDLS, CDR2 YYNGEE. The CDR3 coding sequence is TGTGCCAGCAGCGTAGGGGGGACAGGTACCAATGAGCAGTTCTTC. This translates into CASSVGGTGTNEQFF.

The genes are TRBV20-1 and TRBJ2-5; perhaps TRBD1 as D (5 bases). CDR3 length: 15 residues. Between the trimmed V and J ends, which lost 6 bases and 1 base, there was a span of 18 bases. In germline, CDR1 is DFQATT, CDR2 SNEGSKA (reference sequence). The CDR3 bases are TGCAGTGCCCTCGGCAGGGTAAGGGGCCAAGAGACCCAGTACTTC. The encoded protein is CSALGRVRGQETQYF.

This clonotype came up many times. The chain is built from TRBV5-5 and TRBJ2-7; 9 positions match TRBD1. The CDR3 sequence is 15 residues long. Germline-derived CDR1 and CDR2 are SGHKS and YYEKEE (reference sequence). After removal of 4 bases from V and 2 bases from J, the junction contained 7 bases not matched to a gene. The CDR3 nucleotides read TGTGCCAGCAGCCCCCTTGGGACAGGGACCTACGAGCAGTACTTC. It specifies CASSPLGTGTYEQYF. The entire variable domain, with the rest obtained from reference TRBV5-5 and TRBJ2-7, is as follows: DAGVTQSPTHLIKTRGQQVTLRCSPISGHKSVSWYQQVLGQGPQFIFQYYEKEERGRGNFPDRFSARQFPNYSSELNVNALLLGDSALYLCASSPLGTGTYEQYFGPGTRLTVT.

This clonotype was found many times. The genes are TRBV12-3 or TRBV12-4 and TRBJ1-5; a weak D match, TRBD1 (5 bases). V lost 3 bases and J lost 2, with 8 bases in between. The length of the CDR3 is 14 residues. The CDR3 DNA is TGTGCCAGCAGTTTTAGGGGTCGCAATCAGCCCCAGCATTTT. Amino acids: CASSFRGRNQPQHF.

V usage is TRBV19 and J usage is TRBJ2-2; no clear D gene. Between the trimmed V and J ends, which lost 5 bases and 1 base, there was a span of 8 bases. CDR1 and CDR2 (germline): LNHDA, SQIVND (reference sequence). This CDR3 is built from 14 residues. This CDR3 is CASSFRMNTGELFF. CDR3 bases: TGTGCCAGTAGTTTCAGGATGAACACCGGGGAGCTGTTTTTT.

A few counts support this clonotype. The chain recombines TRBV7-9 with TRBJ1-2; D remains unclear. Trimming pared 6 bases from V and 4 bases from J, leaving 18 bases between. This CDR3 has 15 residues. Germline lookup yields CDR1 SEHNR and CDR2 FQNEAQ (reference sequence). The CDR3 DNA is TGTGCCAGCAGTTCAGGCGTTACGAGTTTCTATGGCTACACCTTC. Translating it yields CASSSGVTSFYGYTF.

The V gene is TRBV20-1, the J gene TRBJ2-7; tentative D call: TRBD1 (7 bases). CDR1 and CDR2 from the germline V gene are DFQATT and SNEGSKA (reference sequence). CDR3 size: 16 residues. The V and J ends lost 1 base and 0 bases respectively, with 16 bases between them. CDR3 residues: CSARVAAGGYSYEQYF. CDR3 coding DNA: TGCAGTGCTAGAGTGGCCGCAGGGGGGTACTCCTACGAGCAGTACTTC.